Shown below are 16 T cell receptor beta chains from a single sample sequenced in a study of graft-versus-host responses after intestinal transplantation. The data were produced by immunoSEQ multiplex PCR, yet TCRdb's version contains in-frame clones alone and is incomplete. The profile covers roughly 69,000 clones, with 80% to 95% appearing a single time and roughly 6.7% taken by the ten largest. Sequences were derived from bone marrow, sampled approximately 740 days after intestinal transplantation. These receptors were obtained from a human patient who received an intestinal transplant, so some T cells may come from the graft donor.

Here the CDR3 reads CATSREQGRNNEQFF. CDR3 sequence (DNA): TGTGCCACCAGCAGAGAACAGGGTAGAAACAATGAGCAGTTCTTC. This chain connects TRBV15 to TRBJ2-1, with a weak D call TRBD1 (6 bases). CDR1 and CDR2 (germline): LNHNV, YYDKDF (reference sequence). The CDR3 consists of 15 residues. V was shortened by 0 bases and J by 5 bases, with 11 bases between the two germline ends.

In nucleotides, the CDR3 is TGTGCCAGCACGACACGTTGGAATCAGCCCCAGCATTTT. It codes for CASTTRWNQPQHF. V and J are TRBV6-5 and TRBJ1-5; no reliable D call. V lost 7 bases, J lost 4 bases, and 11 bases lay in between. Germline V gives CDR1 MNHEY, CDR2 SVGAGI. CDR3 length equals 13 residues.

The chain is built from TRBV6-6 and TRBJ2-5, with D uncertain. Germline V lookup: CDR1 MNHNY, CDR2 SVGAGI (reference sequence). Between the trimmed V and J ends, which lost 0 bases and 2 bases, there was a span of 10 bases. The CDR3 has 15 amino acids. This chain's CDR3 is CASSYSLAEQETQYF. The CDR3 DNA follows: TGTGCCAGCAGTTACTCGTTGGCGGAGCAAGAGACCCAGTACTTC.

This chain uses TRBV4-1 with TRBJ1-2, with unresolved D. In germline, CDR1 is MGHRA, CDR2 YSYEKL. V was shortened by 0 bases and J by 6 bases, with 11 bases between the two germline ends. This CDR3 is 14 amino acids long. The CDR3 nucleotides are TGCGCCAGCAGCCAAGATTGGGCAGCGAATGGCTACACCTTC. The encoded protein is CASSQDWAANGYTF.

The V call is TRBV25-1, the J call TRBJ1-2; D call uncertain. Trimming left V 3 bases short and J 4 bases short, with 12 bases between. Germline values: CDR1 MGHDK, CDR2 SYGVNS. The CDR3 has 14 amino acids. CDR3 in DNA: TGTGCCAGCAGTGAGGTCGGGGTCTTCTATGGCTACACCTTC. Protein: CASSEVGVFYGYTF.

J is TRBJ2-7 and V is TRBV5-1, with 7 nucleotides matching TRBD2. This CDR3 region has 16 residues. Germline V gene sequence: CDR1 SGHRS, CDR2 YFSETQ. The J segment lost 4 bases and the V segment lost 3 bases, leaving 13 bases of the junction unmatched. The CDR3 region is CASSWTSGTKAYEQYF. In DNA, the CDR3 is TGCGCCAGCAGCTGGACCTCCGGGACTAAGGCATACGAGCAGTACTTC.

The V gene is TRBV5-4, the J gene TRBJ2-2; no firm D call. Germline V gene lookup returns CDR1 SGHNT and CDR2 YYREEE (reference sequence). The ends were cut back, 0 bases at V and 1 base at J, with 4 bases in the middle. This CDR3 is 14 amino acids long. In DNA form, the CDR3 reads TGTGCCAGCAGCTTGGAGTGGAACACCGGGGAGCTGTTTTTT. It encodes CASSLEWNTGELFF.

The chain is built from TRBV29-1 and TRBJ2-7; TRBD2 aligns across 10 bases. CDR3 length: 14 residues. Trimming at V came to 5 bases and at J to 4 bases, leaving 8 bases not matched to a gene. Germline V lookup: CDR1 SQVTM, CDR2 ANQGSEA. The CDR3 nucleotides read TGCAGCGTTACTCCTAGCGGGAGAAAGTACGAGCAGTACTTC. Amino acid sequence: CSVTPSGRKYEQYF.

The chain's CDR3 is CASSYVVLSGHRLIPRGYTF. The CDR3, as DNA: TGTGCCAGCAGTTACGTGGTACTATCGGGACACCGTCTTATCCCCCGGGGCTACACCTTC. The V call is TRBV6-8, the J call TRBJ1-2; D may be TRBD1 (6 bases). The CDR3 sequence is 20 residues long. CDR1 MNHGY and CDR2 SAAAGT come from the germline V gene. The ends were cut back, 2 bases at V and 8 bases at J, with 33 bases in the middle.

CDR3 amino acids: CASSFRFGQGKETQYF. CDR3 in DNA: TGTGCCAGCAGCTTTCGGTTCGGGCAGGGGAAAGAGACCCAGTACTTC. V gene TRBV7-7 combines with J gene TRBJ2-5; maybe TRBD1 (6 bases). Germline CDR1 SSHAT, CDR2 FNYEAQ (reference sequence). CDR3 length: 16 residues. V gave up 3 bases and J gave up 3 bases, with 17 bases separating them.

The J gene is TRBJ1-1, the V gene TRBV27; D remains unclear. Deletions cut 4 bases from V and 2 bases from J, with 8 bases between. The CDR3 contains 13 residues. The germline gives CDR1 MNHEY, CDR2 SMNVEV (reference sequence). The CDR3 coding sequence is TGTGCCAGCAGTTCCGCGTTAAACACTGAAGCTTTCTTT. Its translation is CASSSALNTEAFF.

The chain recombines TRBV11-2 with TRBJ1-2, with 7 positions matching TRBD1. The V and J ends lost 1 base and 4 bases, in that order; junction bases with no gene match: 6. Germline V gene sequence: CDR1 SGHAT, CDR2 FQNNGV. The CDR3 runs 15 residues. The CDR3 reads CASSLGPSGGYGYTF. The CDR3 DNA is TGTGCCAGCAGCTTAGGTCCTTCAGGGGGCTATGGCTACACCTTC.

J is TRBJ2-2 and V is TRBV6-4; 11 bases agree with TRBD1. The CDR3 sequence is 14 residues long. J was trimmed by 6 bases and V by 6 bases; bases with no gene match: 3. CDR1 is MRHNA, CDR2 SNTAGT, per germline. CDR3 sequence (DNA): TGTGCCAGCAGCGAGGGACAGGGGGCCGGGGAGCTGTTTTTT. Amino acids: CASSEGQGAGELFF.

The chain recombines TRBV19 with TRBJ1-2, with D uncertain. This CDR3 has 16 residues. Germline CDR1 LNHDA, CDR2 SQIVND (reference sequence). V was clipped by 0 bases and J by 3 bases, with 14 bases between them. CDR3 DNA sequence: TGTGCCAGTAGTATAGATAGGCGGGAAATCTACTATGGCTACACCTTC. The encoded protein is CASSIDRREIYYGYTF.

This rearrangement joins TRBV9 to TRBJ2-1, with D perhaps TRBD2 (6 bases). Germline CDR1 reads SGDLS; CDR2 reads YYNGEE. V was trimmed by 1 base and J by 0 bases, leaving 8 bases between them. The CDR3 spans 15 residues. The chain's CDR3 is CASSVRESSYNEQFF. In nucleotides, the CDR3 is TGTGCCAGCAGCGTACGGGAGAGCTCCTACAATGAGCAGTTCTTC.

This clone came up a few times. This chain joins TRBV5-1 and TRBJ1-3, with 8 bases aligning to TRBD1. Germline V gene sequence: CDR1 SGHRS, CDR2 YFSETQ. The CDR3 consists of 16 residues. V was pared by 8 bases and J by 3 bases, with 13 bases of the junction left unmatched. The CDR3 protein is CASSKSQGAFGNTIYF. CDR3 bases: TGCGCCAGTAGTAAGTCGCAGGGGGCCTTTGGAAACACCATATATTTT.